Reported below is one TCR beta chain. Its specific antigen is unknown. The input lacks base qualities; no much larger clone sits a single base away. The germline V gene sets CDR1 to SGHTS and CDR2 to YDEGEE. The CDR3 runs 15 amino acids, cysteine and phenylalanine included. Left in the record is the CDR3 DNA by itself, 45 bases read in frame from the first base. After removal of 2 bases from V and 5 bases from J, the junction retains 4 bases not matched to a gene. The data derive from a study of OX40 agonist ivuxolimab in advanced cancers. As for the study more broadly: The costimulatory receptor OX40 (CD134) was targeted by ivuxolimab, a fully human IgG2 agonistic monoclonal antibody. Intravenous ivuxolimab was administered to patients every 2 weeks at six dose levels: 0.01, 0.1, 0.3, 1.5, 3 and 10 mg/kg. Of the approximately 54 dose-escalation patients, hepatocellular carcinoma was present in roughly 19, melanoma in roughly 15, renal cell carcinoma in 9 and head and neck cancer in 9. Prior anti-PD-1, anti-PD-L1 or anti-CTLA-4 therapy was permitted, and 30% to 50% of dose-escalation patients had received checkpoint inhibitors. The paper reports the monotherapy dose-escalation portion (N of about 52 patients) of the phase I ivuxolimab trial. In the dose-escalation cohort, approximately 82% of patients were male, and the mean age was roughly 60 years, with a range of roughly 23 to 85. Three dose-escalation patients achieved partial responses, one with hepatocellular carcinoma and two with cutaneous melanoma. The point of sequencing TCRbeta in the periphery was to test whether ivuxolimab changed TCR sequence diversity and drove clonal T-cell expansion. General findings and caveats noted by the study authors: At doses of 0.1 to 3.0 mg/kg, clonal expansion of both CD4+ and CD8+ T cells in blood was seen between baseline and week 6. Low levels of normalized T-cell clonal expansion were also seen in some patients who did not respond. The antigen specificity of the peripheral T cells that underwent clonal expansion was not determined. In partial responders in the 0.1-3.0 mg/kg groups, normalized peripheral clonal expansion was found to be among the lowest, especially among CD8+ T cells. After ivuxolimab, expanded clones were on average more numerous among CD8+ T cells than among CD4+ T cells.

To sequence the TCRbeta CDR3 region, genomic DNA was isolated from the sorted cells. TCRbeta CDR3 regions were sequenced using the immunoSEQ Assay. Held by TCRdb, this immuneACCESS table contains in-frame sequences only and omits some clones. Under half of the omission traces to an unresolved V gene where checked; the cause of the rest is unknown. The sample contains tens of thousands of clones, roughly 70% of them found a single time. Under 25% of the sample goes to the ten largest clones. The trial excluded patients who had a history of autoimmune disease or who were on systemic immunosuppression. Peripheral blood for TCR sequencing was collected from all dose cohorts at baseline, on cycle 4 day 1, and on cycle 7 day 1. The samples were taken from a phase I, first-in-human, multicenter, open-label dose-escalation trial of ivuxolimab. Adults with locally advanced or metastatic melanoma, renal cell carcinoma, hepatocellular carcinoma or head and neck squamous cell carcinoma were enrolled in the trial. Before TCR sequencing, CD4+ T cells and CD8+ T cells were sorted from peripheral blood as separate populations.

Recombination linked TRBV5-8 to TRBJ2-1; a stretch of 10 junction bases matches TRBD1. This TCR came from an adult with an advanced solid tumor such as melanoma, head and neck, liver or kidney cancer. The sequencing used CD4+ or CD8+ T cells sorted from blood, collected in a trial of the OX40 agonist ivuxolimab. For the CDR3, the sequence is CASSFGTGVDNEQFF. The nucleotides read TGTGCCAGCAGCTTCGGGACAGGGGTCGACAATGAGCAGTTCTTC. Beyond the CDR3, the reference TRBV5-8 and TRBJ2-1 genes provide the residues; the full variable domain reads: EAGVTQSPTHLIKTRGQQATLRCSPISGHTSVYWYQQALGLGLQFLLWYDEGEERNRGNFPPRFSGRQFPNYSSELNVNALELEDSALYLCASSFGTGVDNEQFFGPGTRLTVL.